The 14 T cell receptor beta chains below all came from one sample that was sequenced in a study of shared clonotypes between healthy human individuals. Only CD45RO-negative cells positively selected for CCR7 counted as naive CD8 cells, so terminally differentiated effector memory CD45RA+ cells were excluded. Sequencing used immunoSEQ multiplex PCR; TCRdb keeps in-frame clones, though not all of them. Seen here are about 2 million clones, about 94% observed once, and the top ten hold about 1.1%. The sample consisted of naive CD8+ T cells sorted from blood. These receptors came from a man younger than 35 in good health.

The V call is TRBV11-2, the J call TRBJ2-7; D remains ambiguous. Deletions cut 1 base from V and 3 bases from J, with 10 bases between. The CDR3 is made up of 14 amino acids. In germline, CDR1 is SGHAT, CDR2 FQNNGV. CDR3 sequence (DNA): TGTGCCAGCAGCTTAGGCCAGAACGACTACGAGCAGTACTTC. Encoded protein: CASSLGQNDYEQYF.

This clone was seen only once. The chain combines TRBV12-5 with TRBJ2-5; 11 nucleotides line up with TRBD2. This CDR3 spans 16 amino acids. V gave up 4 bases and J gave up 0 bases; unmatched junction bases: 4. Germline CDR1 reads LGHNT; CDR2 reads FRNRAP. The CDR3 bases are TGTGCTAGTGGTTCGGGACTAGCGGCGTACCAAGAGACCCAGTACTTC. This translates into CASGSGLAAYQETQYF.

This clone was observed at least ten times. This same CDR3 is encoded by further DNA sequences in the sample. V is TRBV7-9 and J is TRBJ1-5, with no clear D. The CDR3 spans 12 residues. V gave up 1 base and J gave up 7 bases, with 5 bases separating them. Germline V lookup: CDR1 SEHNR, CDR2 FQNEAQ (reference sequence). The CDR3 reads CASSLGTQPQHF. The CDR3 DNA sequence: TGTGCCAGCAGCTTAGGGACGCAGCCCCAGCATTTT.

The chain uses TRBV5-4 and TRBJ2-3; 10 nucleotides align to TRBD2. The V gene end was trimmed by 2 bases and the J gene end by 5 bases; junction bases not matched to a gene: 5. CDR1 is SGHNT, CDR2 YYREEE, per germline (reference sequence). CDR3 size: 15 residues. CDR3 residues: CASSLTSGERDTQYF. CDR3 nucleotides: TGTGCCAGCAGCTTAACTAGCGGGGAGCGAGATACGCAGTATTTT.

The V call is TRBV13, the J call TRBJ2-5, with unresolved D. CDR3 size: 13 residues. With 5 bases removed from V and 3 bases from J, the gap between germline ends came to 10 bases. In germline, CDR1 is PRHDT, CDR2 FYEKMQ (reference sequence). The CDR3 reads CASSPGPKETQYF. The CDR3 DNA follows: TGTGCCAGCAGCCCCGGGCCTAAAGAGACCCAGTACTTC.

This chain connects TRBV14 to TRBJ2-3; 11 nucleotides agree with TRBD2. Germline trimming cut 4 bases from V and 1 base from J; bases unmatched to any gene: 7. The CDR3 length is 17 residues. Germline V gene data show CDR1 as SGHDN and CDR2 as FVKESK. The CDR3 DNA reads TGTGCCAGCAGCCGCGCGACGGGACTAGCGGGCACAGATACGCAGTATTTT. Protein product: CASSRATGLAGTDTQYF. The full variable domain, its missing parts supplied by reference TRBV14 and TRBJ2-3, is EAGVTQFPSHSVIEKGQTVTLRCDPISGHDNLYWYRRVMGKEIKFLLHFVKESKQDESGMPNNRFLAERTGGTYSTLKVQPAELEDSGVYFCASSRATGLAGTDTQYFGPGTRLTVL.

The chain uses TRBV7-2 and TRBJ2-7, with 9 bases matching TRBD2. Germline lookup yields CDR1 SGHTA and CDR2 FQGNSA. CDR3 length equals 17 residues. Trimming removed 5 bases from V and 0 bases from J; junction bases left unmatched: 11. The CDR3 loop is CASSPGLAIYTSYEQYF. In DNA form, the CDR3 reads TGTGCCAGCAGCCCCGGACTAGCGATCTACACCTCCTACGAGCAGTACTTC. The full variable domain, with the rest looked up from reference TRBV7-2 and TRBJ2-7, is GAGVSQSPSNKVTEKGKDVELRCDPISGHTALYWYRQSLGQGLEFLIYFQGNSAPDKSGLPSDRFSAERTGGSVSTLTIQRTQQEDSAVYLCASSPGLAIYTSYEQYFGPGTRLTVT.

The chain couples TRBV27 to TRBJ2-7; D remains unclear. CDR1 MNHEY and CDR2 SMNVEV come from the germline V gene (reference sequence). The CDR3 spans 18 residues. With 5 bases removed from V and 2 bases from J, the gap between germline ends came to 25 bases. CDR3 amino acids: CASSLHSGPGELPYEQYF. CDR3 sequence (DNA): TGTGCCAGCAGTCTACACTCCGGACCGGGTGAGCTGCCCTACGAGCAGTACTTC.

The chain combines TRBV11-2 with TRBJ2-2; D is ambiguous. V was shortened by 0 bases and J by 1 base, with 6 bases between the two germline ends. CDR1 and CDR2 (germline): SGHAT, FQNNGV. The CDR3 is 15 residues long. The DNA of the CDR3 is TGTGCCAGCAGCTTAGAGATGATGAACACCGGGGAGCTGTTTTTT. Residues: CASSLEMMNTGELFF.

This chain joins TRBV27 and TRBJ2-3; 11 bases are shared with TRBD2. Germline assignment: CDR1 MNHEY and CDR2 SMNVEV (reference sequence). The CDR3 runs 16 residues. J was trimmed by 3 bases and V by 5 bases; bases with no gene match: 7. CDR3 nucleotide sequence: TGTGCCAGCAGTCTTCCCCTAGCGGGGGGTACAGATACGCAGTATTTT. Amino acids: CASSLPLAGGTDTQYF.

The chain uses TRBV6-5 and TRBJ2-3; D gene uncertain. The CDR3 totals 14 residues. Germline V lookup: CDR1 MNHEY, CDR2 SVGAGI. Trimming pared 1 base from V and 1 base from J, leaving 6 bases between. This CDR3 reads CASSYLAGTDTQYF. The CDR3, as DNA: TGTGCCAGCAGTTACTTGGCGGGCACAGATACGCAGTATTTT.

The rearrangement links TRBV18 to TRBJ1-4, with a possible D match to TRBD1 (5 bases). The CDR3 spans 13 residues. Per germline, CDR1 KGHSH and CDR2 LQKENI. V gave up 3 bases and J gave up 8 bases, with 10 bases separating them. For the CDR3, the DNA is TGTGCCAGCTCACCCGGGACCGAGGAAAAACTGTTTTTT. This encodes CASSPGTEEKLFF.

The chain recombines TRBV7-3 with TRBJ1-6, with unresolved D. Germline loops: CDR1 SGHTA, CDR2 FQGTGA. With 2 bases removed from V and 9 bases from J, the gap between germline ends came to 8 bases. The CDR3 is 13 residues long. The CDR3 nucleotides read TGTGCCAGCAGCTTAGAGGCATTTTCACCCCTCCACTTT. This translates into CASSLEAFSPLHF.

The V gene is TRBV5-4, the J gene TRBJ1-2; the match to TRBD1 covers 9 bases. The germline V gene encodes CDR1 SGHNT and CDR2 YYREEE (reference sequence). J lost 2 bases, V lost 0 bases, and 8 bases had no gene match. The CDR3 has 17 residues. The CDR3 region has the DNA TGTGCCAGCAGCTTGGATTTATCGGGACAGGGAAACTATGGCTACACCTTC. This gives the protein CASSLDLSGQGNYGYTF.